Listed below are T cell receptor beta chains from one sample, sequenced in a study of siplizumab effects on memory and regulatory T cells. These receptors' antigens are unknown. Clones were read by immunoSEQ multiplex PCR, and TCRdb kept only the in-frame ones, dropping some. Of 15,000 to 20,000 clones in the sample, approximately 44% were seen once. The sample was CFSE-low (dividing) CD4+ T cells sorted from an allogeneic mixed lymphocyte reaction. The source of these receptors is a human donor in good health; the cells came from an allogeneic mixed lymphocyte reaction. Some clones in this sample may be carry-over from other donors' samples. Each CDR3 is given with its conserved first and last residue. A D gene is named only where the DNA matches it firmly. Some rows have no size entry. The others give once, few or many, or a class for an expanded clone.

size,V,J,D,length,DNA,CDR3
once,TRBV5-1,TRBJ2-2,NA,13,TGCGCCAGCAGGGCTCAGGGGAGCGGGGAGCTGTTTTTT,CASRAQGSGELFF
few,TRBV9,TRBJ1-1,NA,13,TGTGCCAGCAGCGTAGTCCCTGGGCCGGAAGCTTTCTTT,CASSVVPGPEAFF
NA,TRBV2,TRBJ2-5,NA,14,TGTGCCAGCAGTGCGCAACGGCTCCAAGAGACCCAGTACTTC,CASSAQRLQETQYF
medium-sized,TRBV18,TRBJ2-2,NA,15,TGTGCCAGCTCACCACTTCAGGGGAACACCGGGGAGCTGTTTTTT,CASSPLQGNTGELFF
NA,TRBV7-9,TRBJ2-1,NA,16,TGTGCCAGCAGCTTACTAGATTTTCTGGGCTACAATGAGCAGTTCTTC,CASSLLDFLGYNEQFF
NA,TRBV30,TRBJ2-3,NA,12,TGTGCCTCCATGAAGGGGACAGATACGCAGTATTTT,CASMKGTDTQYF
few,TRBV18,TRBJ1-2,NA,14,TGTGCCAGCTCACAGTCGCCAGGGAGGTATGGCTACACCTTC,CASSQSPGRYGYTF
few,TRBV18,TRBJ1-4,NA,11,TGTGCCAGCTCCCCGAATGAAAAACTGTTTTTT,CASSPNEKLFF
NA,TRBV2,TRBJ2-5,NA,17,TGTGCCACCCCGGCACAGGGAATGGGGGAGGACCAAGAGACCCAGTACTTC,CATPAQGMGEDQETQYF
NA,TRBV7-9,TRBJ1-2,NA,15,TGTGCCAGCAGCTTGGGCGCAACGCTACTCAGTGGCTACACCTTC,CASSLGATLLSGYTF
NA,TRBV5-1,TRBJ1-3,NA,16,TGCGCCAGCAGCTTGGAACCAGCTTCCTCTGGAAACACCATATATTTT,CASSLEPASSGNTIYF
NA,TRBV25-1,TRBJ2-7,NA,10,TGTGCCAGCAGTGATTACGAGCAGTACTTC,CASSDYEQYF
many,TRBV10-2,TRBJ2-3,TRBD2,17,TGCGCCAGCAGTGCCGGGACTAGCGGATACGGCACAGATACGCAGTATTTT,CASSAGTSGYGTDTQYF
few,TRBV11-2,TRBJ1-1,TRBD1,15,TGTGCCAGCAGCTTATATTCAGGGGGCGGCACTGAAGCTTTCTTT,CASSLYSGGGTEAFF
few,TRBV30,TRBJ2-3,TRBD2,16,TGTGCCTGGAGTCGGGGACTAGCGGGAGTGGCAGATACGCAGTATTTT,CAWSRGLAGVADTQYF
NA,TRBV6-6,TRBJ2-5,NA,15,TGTGCCAGCAGTTACTCGATGGGGACCCAAGAGACCCAGTACTTC,CASSYSMGTQETQYF
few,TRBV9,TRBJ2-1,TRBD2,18,TGTGCCAGCAGCGTAGTGGGTGCGGGAGGGTACTCCTACAATGAGCAGTTCTTC,CASSVVGAGGYSYNEQFF
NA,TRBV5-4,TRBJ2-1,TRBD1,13,TGTGCCAGCAGCCCGGACAGGATCAATGAGCAGTTCTTC,CASSPDRINEQFF
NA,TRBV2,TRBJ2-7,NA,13,TGTGCCAGCAGTTACCGCCAGGCCACCGAGCAGTACTTC,CASSYRQATEQYF
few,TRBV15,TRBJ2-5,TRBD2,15,TGTGCCACCAGCACCCGAGCGGGAGGCGGGGAGACCCAGTACTTC,CATSTRAGGGETQYF
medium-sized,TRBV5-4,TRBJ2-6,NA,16,TGTGCCAGCAGCCCGAGACGGCAGTCTGGGGCCAACGTCCTGACTTTC,CASSPRRQSGANVLTF
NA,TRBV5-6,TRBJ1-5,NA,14,TGTGCCAGCAGCGTGGGGCGCTTGAATCAGCCCCAGCATTTT,CASSVGRLNQPQHF
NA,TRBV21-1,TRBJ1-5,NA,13,TGTGCCAAGGGGGGGGGTTCCAATCAGCCCCAGCATTTT,CAKGGGSNQPQHF
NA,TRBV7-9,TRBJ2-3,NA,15,TGTGCCAGCAGCCCCCGTGGGGGGCAAACAGATACGCAGTATTTT,CASSPRGGQTDTQYF